The source of this T cell receptor beta chain is a study of shared clonotypes between healthy human individuals. The CDR3 extends over 14 amino acids. The V and J ends lost 5 bases and 7 bases respectively, with 14 bases between them. Germline CDR1 SGHTA, CDR2 FQGNSA. Produced via immunoSEQ multiplex PCR; TCRdb's table is partial and in-frame only. This sample has hundreds of thousands of clones, with less than 80% found just once. This TCR was sampled from a woman younger than 45 in good health. Sequencing input: memory CD4+ T cells sorted from blood. The subset was: CD45RA-negative fraction. The rearrangement uses TRBV7-2 and TRBJ1-4, with D possibly TRBD1 on 5 matching bases. CDR3 amino acids: CASSHGRDAEKLFF. CDR3 nucleotides: TGTGCCAGCAGCCACGGACGGGACGCTGAAAAACTGTTTTTT.